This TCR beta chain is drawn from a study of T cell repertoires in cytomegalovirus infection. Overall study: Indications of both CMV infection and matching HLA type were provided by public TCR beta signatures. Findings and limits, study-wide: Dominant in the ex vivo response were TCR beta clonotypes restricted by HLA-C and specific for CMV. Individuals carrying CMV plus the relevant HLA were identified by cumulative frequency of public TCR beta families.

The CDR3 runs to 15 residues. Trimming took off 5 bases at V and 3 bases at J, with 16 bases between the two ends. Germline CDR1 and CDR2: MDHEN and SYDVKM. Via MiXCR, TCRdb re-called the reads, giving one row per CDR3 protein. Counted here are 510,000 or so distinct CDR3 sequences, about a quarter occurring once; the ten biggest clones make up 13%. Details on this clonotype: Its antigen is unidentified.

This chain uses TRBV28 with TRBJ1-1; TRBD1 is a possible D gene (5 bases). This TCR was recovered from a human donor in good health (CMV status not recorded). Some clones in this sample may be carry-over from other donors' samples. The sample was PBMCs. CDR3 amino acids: CASSDPRGRDTEAFF. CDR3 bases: TGTGCCAGCAGTGACCCCCGGGGGAGGGACACTGAAGCTTTCTTT.